This section outlines one T cell receptor (beta chain) sequence together with its context. The sample belongs to a study of blood T cells in healthy people across ages. Next came a second PCR, run for roughly 6 to 11 cycles, which used a sample-barcoded 5' primer along with a J-beta primer mix. MiXCR, run by TCRdb on the 5' RACE reads, gives a single entry per CDR3 protein. The table includes 1,500,000 or so distinct CDR3 sequences, roughly 60% detected once. Each of the donors had around 9 milliliters of peripheral blood drawn into EDTA-treated Vacutainer tubes. CDR1 and CDR2 from the germline V gene are SGHAT and FQNNGV. V lost 0 bases and J 5 bases, leaving 10 bases between the germline ends. The CDR3 contains 14 residues.

The chain joins TRBV11-2 to TRBJ1-2; D remains unclear. The source material was blood. The TCR originated in a man aged 18 to 35 in good health. The DNA of the CDR3 is TGTGCCAGCAGCTTAGATAGTACAGCGTATGGCTACACCTTC. Translated, it gives CASSLDSTAYGYTF. Filled out from reference TRBV11-2 and TRBJ1-2, the complete variable domain reads EAGVAQSPRYKIIEKRQSVAFWCNPISGHATLYWYQQILGQGPKLLIQFQNNGVVDDSQLPKDRFSAERLKGVDSTLKIQPAKLEDSAVYLCASSLDSTAYGYTFGSGTRLTVV.